The 16 T cell receptor beta chains listed next were all sequenced from one sample in a study of blood T cell repertoires in COVID-19. The assay was immunoSEQ multiplex PCR, and TCRdb's table has in-frame clones only and misses some. The table lists fewer than 250,000 clones, 88% of them singletons. The sequenced sample consisted of peripheral blood. These receptors were collected from a woman in her sixties or seventies with acute or convalescent COVID-19.

The gene calls are TRBV4-3 and TRBJ1-2; 7 nucleotides line up with TRBD1. Germline CDR1 reads LGHNA; CDR2 reads YSLEER. J was trimmed by 3 bases and V by 3 bases; bases with no gene match: 4. The CDR3 consists of 14 residues. The CDR3 spells CASSQTGRDYGYTF. The CDR3 DNA follows: TGCGCCAGCAGCCAGACAGGGCGGGACTATGGCTACACCTTC.

The V gene is TRBV2, the J gene TRBJ1-4, with D maybe TRBD1 (5 bases). CDR1 is SNHLY and CDR2 is FYNNEI in the germline V gene. V gave up 4 bases and J gave up 2 bases, with 11 bases separating them. CDR3 length equals 15 residues. This chain's CDR3 is CASSGTLSTNEKLFF. DNA for the CDR3: TGTGCCAGCAGTGGGACACTTTCCACTAATGAAAAACTGTTTTTT.

The J gene is TRBJ1-5, the V gene TRBV24-1; 7 positions match TRBD1. The CDR3 runs to 15 residues. With 4 bases clipped from V and 3 bases from J, the junction kept 5 bases outside the gene matches. Germline CDR1 and CDR2: KGHDR and SFDVKD. CDR3 residues: CATSDVQGDNQPQHF. CDR3 coding DNA: TGTGCCACCAGTGACGTCCAGGGGGACAATCAGCCCCAGCATTTT.

The gene calls are TRBV6-1 and TRBJ1-6; 8 positions agree with TRBD1. The CDR3 contains 14 residues. Unmatched junction bases numbered 1, after V lost 2 bases and J lost 7 bases. CDR1 MNHNS and CDR2 SASEGT come from the germline V gene. In DNA form, the CDR3 reads TGTGCCAGCAGTGAACGGGACAGGAATTCACCCCTCCACTTT. The encoded protein is CASSERDRNSPLHF.

The chain has TRBV6-5 and TRBJ1-5, with 10 bases that match TRBD1. The CDR3 runs 15 residues. V lost 6 bases to trimming and J lost 3 bases; unmatched junction nucleotides: 5. Germline lookup yields CDR1 MNHEY and CDR2 SVGAGI. CDR3: CASSPDRGYNQPQHF. CDR3 DNA: TGTGCCAGCAGCCCGGACAGGGGGTACAATCAGCCCCAGCATTTT.

The chain is built from TRBV9 and TRBJ2-5, with 13 bases matching TRBD2. CDR3 length: 16 residues. V shed 1 base and J 5 bases; nucleotides not matched to a gene: 5. CDR1 and CDR2 (germline): SGDLS, YYNGEE. The CDR3 sequence is CASSVTSGRAAETQYF. The CDR3 DNA reads TGTGCCAGCAGCGTAACTAGCGGGAGGGCCGCCGAGACCCAGTACTTC.

The V call is TRBV12-3 or TRBV12-4, the J call TRBJ1-6; D is uncertain. This CDR3 comprises 13 residues. The ends were cut back, 5 bases at V and 5 bases at J, with 7 bases in the middle. CDR3 sequence: CASSPGDNSPLHF. CDR3 DNA: TGTGCCAGCAGTCCTGGAGATAATTCACCCCTCCACTTT.

The chain links TRBV7-9 to TRBJ1-2, with no clear D. Germline assignment: CDR1 SEHNR and CDR2 FQNEAQ (reference sequence). V gave up 2 bases and J gave up 3 bases, with 7 bases separating them. The CDR3 is 13 residues long. The CDR3 coding sequence is TGTGCCAGCAGCTTATCAGAGGACTATGGCTACACCTTC. Its protein product is CASSLSEDYGYTF.

Turning to this clone: Other DNA variants within this sample encode the same CDR3. V gene TRBV11-3 combines with J gene TRBJ2-3; 14 bases line up with TRBD2. There are 16 residues in the CDR3. The V segment lost 5 bases and the J segment 3 bases; nucleotides outside the gene matches: 4. The germline CDR1 and CDR2 sequences are SGHNT and YENEEA. CDR3: CASSPGTSGRTDTQYF. The CDR3 DNA is TGTGCCAGCAGCCCTGGGACTAGCGGGAGAACAGATACGCAGTATTTT.

The gene calls are TRBV5-5 and TRBJ2-1; TRBD2 matches at 11 bases. CDR1 is SGHKS and CDR2 is YYEKEE in the germline V gene (reference sequence). V lost 4 bases, J lost 4 bases, and 4 bases stayed unmatched. The CDR3 extends over 15 amino acids. CDR3 sequence (DNA): TGTGCCAGCAGCGCGGGACTAGCGGAGTACAATGAGCAGTTCTTC. Its translation: CASSAGLAEYNEQFF.

The genes are TRBV6-5 and TRBJ1-2, with no clear D. Looked up from germline, CDR1 is MNHEY and CDR2 is SVGAGI. This CDR3 spans 13 amino acids. Trimming pared 6 bases from V and 5 bases from J, leaving 13 bases between. In nucleotides, the CDR3 is TGTGCCAGCAGACGCCGGGATGGGTATGGCTACACCTTC. This encodes CASRRRDGYGYTF.

The V call is TRBV6-5, the J call TRBJ2-7; 11 bases line up with TRBD1. There are 13 residues in the CDR3. V was clipped by 5 bases and J by 6 bases; unmatched bases: 3. Per germline, CDR1 MNHEY and CDR2 SVGAGI. Written as DNA, the CDR3 is TGTGCCAGCAGTCGGGACAGGGGGGGCGAGCAGTACTTC. Protein product: CASSRDRGGEQYF.

The V and J genes are TRBV5-6 and TRBJ1-6; TRBD1 might be the D (6 bases). With 1 base removed from V and 7 bases from J, the gap between germline ends came to 15 bases. Germline V gene data show CDR1 as SGHDT and CDR2 as YYEEEE. This CDR3 has 16 amino acids. CDR3 bases: TGTGCCAGCAGCTTGTTAGGGCTCACAGGGAATTCACCCCTCCACTTT. It codes for CASSLLGLTGNSPLHF.

The V call is TRBV20-1, the J call TRBJ1-6; D may be TRBD1 (5 bases). The germline V and J ends were trimmed by 3 bases and 8 bases, with 23 bases remaining between them. Germline V lookup: CDR1 DFQATT, CDR2 SNEGSKA (reference sequence). CDR3 length equals 17 residues. In DNA form, the CDR3 reads TGCAGTGCTAGTTCGAATTTACAGGCTTCTTTTTATTCACCCCTCCACTTT. Translating it yields CSASSNLQASFYSPLHF.

The genes are TRBV11-2 and TRBJ1-1, with no clear D. Germline lookup yields CDR1 SGHAT and CDR2 FQNNGV. Trimming stripped 1 base from V and 7 bases from J, with 7 bases between. The CDR3 contains 12 residues. The CDR3 DNA reads TGTGCCAGCAGCTTAGGAGGCCGTGAAGCTTTCTTT. Encoded protein: CASSLGGREAFF.

This clone was counted a single time. CDR3 residues: CASSLVAGAVNTEAFF. The CDR3 DNA reads TGTGCCAGCAGCTTAGTCGCAGGGGCAGTGAACACTGAAGCTTTCTTT. The chain couples TRBV11-2 to TRBJ1-1; D possibly corresponds to TRBD1 (6 bases). The CDR3 length is 16 residues. Germline V gives CDR1 SGHAT, CDR2 FQNNGV. Trimming stripped 1 base from V and 0 bases from J, with 12 bases between. Full variable domain (missing parts from reference TRBV11-2 and TRBJ1-1): EAGVAQSPRYKIIEKRQSVAFWCNPISGHATLYWYQQILGQGPKLLIQFQNNGVVDDSQLPKDRFSAERLKGVDSTLKIQPAKLEDSAVYLCASSLVAGAVNTEAFFGQGTRLTVV.